What follows are 19 T cell receptor beta chains derived from one specimen sequenced in a study of tumor-infiltrating lymphocytes in primary liver carcinoma. Reverse transcription of roughly 0.45 ug total RNA with a constant-region primer produced TCR beta cDNA. ARM-PCR, slightly modified, supplied the TCR beta libraries through three nested multiplex PCR rounds. The first two PCR rounds, roughly 10 cycles each, used TRBV1-TRBV30 forward primers and a C-beta reverse primer. Each CDR3 protein is one row after TCRdb ran MiXCR on the multiplex PCR reads. The sample shows 65,000 to 90,000 distinct CDR3 sequences, approximately 77% of them seen only once. For each extraction, RNA and DNA were obtained together from about 20-30 mg of unsorted bulk tissue. Sequenced input: liver tumor tissue from sampling region 1. The sample's subset: tumor region T1, superior pole. The receptors shown here come from a man aged 40-50 years with primary liver carcinoma and hepatitis B virus infection.

The chain employs TRBV5-1 and TRBJ2-5; possible D gene TRBD1, 5 bases. There are 15 residues in the CDR3. V was trimmed by 1 base and J by 5 bases, leaving 15 bases between them. The germline gives CDR1 SGHRS, CDR2 YFSETQ. The CDR3 region has the DNA TGCGCCAGCAGCTTGTCGCAACAGGAGTTCGAGACCCAGTACTTC. It translates to CASSLSQQEFETQYF.

About this clonotype itself: At one end the junction does not follow the germline gene, possibly because of a read error. The V gene is TRBV5-1, the J gene TRBJ2-3; 9 nucleotides align to TRBD2. Germline values: CDR1 SGHRS, CDR2 YFSETQ. The CDR3 covers 15 residues. The CDR3 sequence is CASSLASGNTDMQYF. CDR3 DNA sequence: TGCGCCAGCAGTTTGGCTAGCGGGAACACAGATATGCAGTATTTT.

Turning to this clonotype: At one end, the junction sequence differs from germline, possibly due to a read error. J is TRBJ2-7 and V is TRBV6-6; the D gene could be TRBD1 or TRBD2 (5 bases each). The CDR3 has 14 amino acids. Germline V gene lookup returns CDR1 MNHNY and CDR2 SVGAGI (reference sequence). Here the CDR3 reads CASSYAQAGGEQYF. The CDR3 bases are TGTGCCAGTAGTTATGCACAGGCGGGTGGTGAGCAGTACTTC.

On this clonotype itself: Since the CDR3 does not end with the conserved phenylalanine or tryptophan, this likely comes from a read error. The rearrangement joins TRBV11-2 to TRBJ2-3; either TRBD1 or TRBD2 may fit D (5 bases each). CDR3 size: 15 residues. V dropped 3 bases and J dropped 2 bases, with 12 bases sitting between them. Germline lookup yields CDR1 SGHAT and CDR2 FQNNGV. The CDR3 sequence is CASSFRGSLTDTQYS. In DNA form, the CDR3 reads TGTGCCAGCAGCTTTCGGGGCAGTCTCACAGATACGCAGTATTCT.

This clonotype was counted ten times or more. V and J are TRBV10-3 and TRBJ2-6; D is uncertain. Trimming took 8 bases from V and 0 from J, leaving 5 bases between them. The CDR3 is 13 residues long. Germline values: CDR1 ENHRY, CDR2 SYGVKD. The CDR3 nucleotides read TGTGCCATCGGGGTCTCTGGGGCCAACGTCCTGACTTTC. It specifies CAIGVSGANVLTF.

Notes on this clonotype: One junction end does not reproduce the germline sequence, and a read error may be involved. This sequence joins TRBV10-3 and TRBJ2-5; D unresolved. CDR3 length: 13 residues. The germline gives CDR1 ENHRY, CDR2 SYGVKD. CDR3 residues: CAISVGPQEAQYF. In DNA, the CDR3 is TGTGCCATCAGTGTGGGCCCACAAGAGGCCCAGTACTTC.

The V and J genes are TRBV2 and TRBJ1-2; unclear D gene. This CDR3 spans 14 amino acids. V shed 4 bases and J shed 2 bases, with 11 bases lying between them. In germline, CDR1 is SNHLY, CDR2 FYNNEI. CDR3 amino acids: CASSGSIANYGYTF. The DNA of the CDR3 is TGTGCCAGCAGTGGTTCGATAGCGAACTATGGCTACACCTTC.

Notes on this clonotype: Relative to the germline gene, one junction end is altered; a read error may explain this. CDR3 amino acids: CASSLTPYGNTF. The DNA of the CDR3 is TGTGCCAGTAGTTTAACCCCCTATGGCAACACCTTC. V usage is TRBV12-3 or TRBV12-4 and J usage is TRBJ1-2; D is unresolved. The CDR3 is made up of 12 amino acids.

This chain joins TRBV10-3 and TRBJ2-5; the match to TRBD2 covers 12 bases. This CDR3 spans 20 amino acids. In germline, CDR1 is ENHRY, CDR2 SYGVKD. V gave up 5 bases and J gave up 3 bases; unmatched junction bases: 19. CDR3 residues: CAISYPNGASGRAPEETQYF. The CDR3 DNA sequence: TGTGCCATCAGTTATCCGAATGGCGCTAGCGGGAGGGCCCCGGAAGAGACCCAGTACTTC.

Worth noting for this clonotype: One end of the junction is discordant with germline, which a read error may explain. This chain uses TRBV28 with TRBJ2-5; a weak D match, TRBD2 (6 bases). Germline-derived CDR1 and CDR2 are MDHEN and SYDVKM. This CDR3 spans 12 amino acids. The CDR3 sequence is CASSFRRETQHF. The CDR3 DNA follows: TGTGCCAGTAGTTTCAGACGGGAGACCCAGCACTTC.

Here the CDR3 reads CAISGSIHDDEQYF. The CDR3 DNA is TGTGCCATCAGTGGGTCGATACACGACGACGAGCAGTACTTC. This chain links TRBV10-3 with TRBJ2-7; D unresolved. The CDR3 loop spans 14 amino acids. The germline gives CDR1 ENHRY, CDR2 SYGVKD. V lost 4 bases, J lost 5 bases, and 15 bases lay in between.

This clonotype was seen only once. The V call is TRBV14, the J call TRBJ1-2; D call uncertain. V gave up 6 bases and J gave up 13 bases, with 24 bases separating them. The length of the CDR3 is 14 residues. CDR1 and CDR2 from the germline V gene are SGHDN and FVKESK. The CDR3, as DNA: TGTGCCAGCAGGCAGTATGGAACAGCCTCCCCCCTCACCTTC. This codes for CASRQYGTASPLTF.

Worth noting for this clonotype: This may stem from a read error, because a much larger clone lies one nucleotide away. V and J are TRBV28 and TRBJ1-1, with TRBD1 as a possible D gene (5 bases). CDR1 and CDR2 (germline): MDHEN, SYDVKM. The CDR3 covers 12 residues. CDR3 residues: CASSLQGAEAVF. CDR3 DNA: TGTGCCAGCAGTTTACAGGGCGCTGAAGCTGTCTTT.

Points on this clonotype: In this CDR3 the conserved last residue, phenylalanine or tryptophan, is missing, so a read error is likely. It is unclear where the CDR3 begins or ends on the DNA, so no DNA is shown, and the CDR3 is as TCRdb lists it. The gene calls are TRBV6-1 and TRBJ1-5. Germline V gene data show CDR1 as MNHNS and CDR2 as SASEGT. The length of the CDR3 is 13 amino acids, counting both ends. The CDR3 reads CASSQQGGQPQRS.

This clonotype was seen repeatedly, ten times or more. The chain carries TRBV6-4 and TRBJ2-1; 8 bases are shared with TRBD1. This CDR3 contains 14 residues. Germline V gene sequence: CDR1 MRHNA, CDR2 SNTAGT. The ends lost 7 bases at V and 6 bases at J; junction bases unmatched: 8. In DNA form, the CDR3 reads TGTGCCAGCAAACCGGGACAGGACTTCAATGAGCAGTTCTTC. It specifies CASKPGQDFNEQFF.

This clonotype was observed at least ten times. The chain has TRBV28 and TRBJ2-5; 9 nucleotides match TRBD2. The CDR3 is made up of 16 amino acids. V was pared by 5 bases and J by 5 bases, with 12 bases of the junction left unmatched. From germline, CDR1 is MDHEN and CDR2 SYDVKM. The DNA for the CDR3 is TGTGCCAGCAGTCAAGCAGCGGGAGGACCGAAGGAGACCCAGTACTTC. It codes for CASSQAAGGPKETQYF.

The J gene is TRBJ2-1, the V gene TRBV24-1; either TRBD1 or TRBD2 may supply D (6 bases each). CDR1 is KGHDR and CDR2 is SFDVKD in the germline V gene. Trimming took off 3 bases at V and 6 bases at J, with 20 bases between the two ends. The length of the CDR3 is 17 residues. CDR3: CATSDPGLSGGCNEQFF. The CDR3 DNA sequence: TGTGCCACCAGTGATCCCGGACTGTCCGGGGGCTGCAATGAGCAGTTCTTC.

The chain combines TRBV6-8 with TRBJ2-7, with TRBD1 matching over 8 bases. The CDR3 is 15 amino acids. The germline V gene encodes CDR1 MNHGY and CDR2 SAAAGT. CDR3 protein: CSSSWGQVAMREQYF. In DNA form, the CDR3 reads TGTAGCAGCAGTTGGGGACAGGTCGCTATGAGAGAGCAGTACTTC.

Concerning this clonotype: A much more abundant neighbour one base away suggests this may be a read error. The chain combines TRBV2 with TRBJ2-4; the D is unclear. CDR1 and CDR2 (germline): SNHLY, FYNNEI. V lost 2 bases to trimming and J lost 8 bases, with 7 bases between them. The CDR3 extends over 12 amino acids. The CDR3 DNA reads as TGTGCCAGCAGTGAATTGGTGGACATTCAGTACTTC. This translates into CASSELVDIQYF.